The sequence of this TCR beta chain was determined in a study of cytomegalovirus exposure and HLA in healthy donors (dated by TCRdb to 2016 to 2017). Regarding the research as a whole: In an earlier analysis of several hundred of the donors, about 270 Gb of sequence data and 120 million or so unique TCR beta sequences from some 170 million T cells were reported. Along with the roughly 710-subject first cohort, a separate validation cohort of over a hundred different subjects was used. Across some 400 genotyped donors of the cohort, an average of approximately 200,000 unique TCR beta nucleotide sequences per donor were sequenced, and around 20% of those sequences were non-productive. Typing coverage varied by locus: roughly 629-640 donors for A, B, C, DRB1 and DQB1; 500 to 550 for DQA1; 600 to 610 for DPA1; approximately 470 for DPB1. HLA typing covered class I and class II loci at four-digit resolution. High-throughput TCR immunosequencing, statistical association of individual TCRs with disease status, and machine learning were combined to predict cytomegalovirus infection status. A later genetic analysis used genome-wide SNP genotypes for about three fifths of the roughly 700 donors, treating that subset as a discovery cohort. The genetic ancestry cluster associated with self-reported Caucasian donors included 70% to 85% of the roughly 400 genotyped donors. Around 300 gigabases of sequencing data and tens of millions of unique TCR sequences were included in an early release covering 550 to 800 HLA-typed donors. Using immunosequencing, the study profiled T cell repertoires from roughly 650 subjects and related those repertoires to cytomegalovirus serostatus. To study patterns of TCR occurrence, a later analysis re-analyzed previously published TCR beta repertoires from 500 to 850 donors and added high-resolution HLA genotyping. Five DR-DQ haplotypes were handled as single units for association and clustering, since linkage in the cohort was strong. Donor age, sex, ethnicity and CMV serostatus were collected together with the repertoire data. The study was designed to test whether signatures of past pathogen exposure could be identified by cataloging public T cell receptors. All discovery cohort repertoires had been generated using a single sequencing platform. Rather than drawing on any new phenotypic data, the later analysis identified candidate immune exposures from TCR beta sequences and the way those sequences occurred across donors. In an earlier analysis of 550 to 700 of the donors, high-throughput TCR beta sequencing was used to judge whether each TCR beta V gene segment behaved as functional or pseudogenic. The full study reports these points: The authors suggested that the approach could potentially be extended to other disease states and immunological phenotypes. The study gave a list of 150 to 200 TCR beta chains associated with cytomegalovirus. A later analysis found that HLA-associated TCR beta chains were more clonally expanded and had lower generation probabilities than equally common non-associated chains. When HLA alleles, especially DR and DQ, strongly co-occurred, TCR associations were difficult to assign to individual alleles. Seventeen rarely observed V segments, including chromosome 9 orphons, were excluded from the earlier analysis of some 590 of the donors because counts were too low. In an earlier analysis of 587 of the donors, most TCR beta V segments appeared in productive rearrangements about 90% or about 30% of the time, broadly matching IMGT annotations. Specific HLA alleles were associated with 16,951 TCR beta sequences at a false discovery rate of 0.05 in a later analysis. A later analysis found that most CMV-associated TCR beta chains appeared HLA-restricted, with HLA associations seemingly driven largely by CMV exposure. The cohort was sequenced for TCR beta chains only, and without alpha or paired-chain data the features that could be detected were limited. According to a later analysis, TCR association rates differed among HLA loci, with DRB1 alleles showing the most associated TCRs and HLA-C alleles showing the fewest. In a later genetic analysis, fewer N-insertions in productive TCRs were reported among donors in an Asian-associated ancestry cluster than the roughly 700-donor mean. Cytomegalovirus status was reported to be diagnosed by the classifier with high specificity and sensitivity in both the original and validation cohorts. Most TCR sequences were observed very rarely across donors, whereas some public TCRs were present in many individuals. A further reported finding was that TCR beta sequences accurately predicted the HLA-A and HLA-B alleles for most subjects in the first cohort. A later genetic analysis associated a missense DCLRE1C variant with V-gene and J-gene trimming of TCR beta chains, and an independent cohort replicated the association. Presence/absence analyses assumed roughly uniform sequencing depth across donors, an assumption that may not hold. Because some donors lacked HLA typing at each locus, the association tests relied only on the typed subset. Linkage disequilibrium might explain the correlated functional status among segregating V segments, but an unknown experimental factor could not be excluded. A cluster of highly shared sequence variants was judged likely to be a technical artifact of the sequencing pipeline. In a later analysis, several top co-occurrence clusters were reported to appear linked to parvovirus B19, influenza, CMV and Epstein-Barr virus. CMV serostatus was the only immune exposure information available for the cohort. A few of the identified cytomegalovirus-associated TCR beta chains were confirmed in vitro to be specific for cytomegalovirus antigens.

On this clone: The target of this receptor is not known. Base qualities were left out, and no much larger clone turns up one base away.

The cohort comprised around 700 healthy bone marrow donors. At the time of sampling, all cohort members were nominally healthy, though unrecorded immune exposures were likely present. The donor was CMV seronegative and was included in the group of over 300 seronegative cohort members. Every donor gave a peripheral blood sample, and the peripheral blood mononuclear cells from that sample were used for TCR beta sequencing. Genomic DNA was extracted from the blood cell samples with the Qiagen DNeasy Blood Extraction Kit. Libraries were built with the immunoSEQ multiplex PCR assay. A mixture of 60 forward primers for TCR Vbeta segments and 13 reverse primers for TCR Jbeta segments was used in the multiplex PCR. A multiplex PCR assay on genomic DNA amplified the CDR3 region of rearranged TCR beta genes. Amplified TCR beta libraries were sequenced as 87-base-pair reads on the Illumina HiSeq System. On the authors' methods: In a later analysis, some 80 million unique TCR beta chains were counted across the roughly 670 repertoires, and approximately 11 million of these chains were shared by at least two donors. Raw reads were error-corrected and collapsed into unique sequences by a nearest-neighbor algorithm in which closely related sequences were merged to remove PCR and sequencing errors. Alignment of CDR3 sequences to IMGT reference sequences was used to assign V, D and J gene segments. For a sequence to be retained, a match of at least six nucleotides to both a V gene segment and a J gene segment was required. Rearrangements were called productive when the CDR3 lacked stop codons and stayed in frame with V and J; all others were non-productive. CDR3 was defined by IMGT convention, running from the second conserved V-encoded cysteine to the conserved J-encoded phenylalanine. The earlier analysis of approximately 500 of the donors excluded sequences that lacked an unambiguous match to a single V gene segment. In an earlier analysis of approximately 590 of the donors, a V segment was called functional when productive rearrangements were above 56.7%, and segregating when the standard deviation between donors exceeded 5%. A statistical classification framework was built for diagnosing cytomegalovirus status from the catalog of TCR beta chain sequences. In a later analysis, TCR nucleotide sequences were compared against IMGT/GENE-DB human TR gene sequences so that V and J genes could be assigned. The TCRdist pipeline was used in a later analysis to assign CDR3 sequences and most-parsimonious VDJ recombination scenarios. In a later analysis, each TCR beta chain was defined by its CDR3 amino acid sequence together with its V-gene family, and reads lacking a unique V-gene family were excluded. A later analysis removed 550 to 700 highly shared, low-generation-probability nucleotide sequences to deal with suspected cross-contamination and a sequencing artifact. A later analysis calculated a clonal expansion index for each public chain from normalized within-repertoire ranks of inferred template counts. In a later analysis, generation probabilities were computed with a VDJ recombination model fitted to out-of-frame rearrangements, and the resulting probabilities were checked against IGoR. Hypergeometric tests were used in a later analysis to score TCR-TCR, TCR-HLA and TCR-CMV co-occurrence, with a repertoire-size bias correction applied to the TCR pairs. False discovery rates were estimated in a later analysis by permuting HLA or CMV assignments 20 times. A later analysis grouped co-occurring TCRs with DBSCAN, adding TCRdist sequence similarity when clustering within HLA-allele-positive subsets. Co-occurrence clustering excluded repertoires with fewer than 30,000 or more than 120,000 public chains, plus five with anomalous nucleotide sharing. TCRdb mirrors the immuneACCESS table, restricted to in-frame sequences. Some clones are absent from its copies; in checked studies, under half trace to an unresolved V gene, and the reason for the others is unknown. V, J and clone size are taken as reported in that table, and D and trimming were inferred from the DNA itself. In all, the sample holds fewer than 150,000 clones, and about 80% of those were seen once. The top ten constitute around 1.2% of the sample.

Sequencing was done on a sample of PBMCs. The sequence was obtained from a man aged 45-60 years in good health and CMV-seronegative.

This receptor has the CDR3 CASSDTGTGGTDTQYF. Here is the DNA: TGTGCCAGCAGCGATACCGGGACAGGGGGCACAGATACGCAGTATTTT. The V gene is TRBV5-6 and the J gene is TRBJ2-3, and TRBD1 aligns with 10 junction nucleotides. V ends up 4 bases short and J 1 base short, with an unmatched junction base count of 6. The germline V gene gives CDR1 as SGHDT and CDR2 as YYEEEE. The CDR3 runs 16 residues from the cysteine to the phenylalanine. Only the CDR3 DNA is retained, 48 bases long and in frame from the first base. Extended through the reference TRBV5-6 and TRBJ2-3 proteins, this CDR3 yields the full variable domain: DAGVTQSPTHLIKTRGQQVTLRCSPKSGHDTVSWYQQALGQGPQFIFQYYEEEERQRGNFPDRFSGHQFPNYSSELNVNALLLGDSALYLCASSDTGTGGTDTQYFGPGTRLTVL.